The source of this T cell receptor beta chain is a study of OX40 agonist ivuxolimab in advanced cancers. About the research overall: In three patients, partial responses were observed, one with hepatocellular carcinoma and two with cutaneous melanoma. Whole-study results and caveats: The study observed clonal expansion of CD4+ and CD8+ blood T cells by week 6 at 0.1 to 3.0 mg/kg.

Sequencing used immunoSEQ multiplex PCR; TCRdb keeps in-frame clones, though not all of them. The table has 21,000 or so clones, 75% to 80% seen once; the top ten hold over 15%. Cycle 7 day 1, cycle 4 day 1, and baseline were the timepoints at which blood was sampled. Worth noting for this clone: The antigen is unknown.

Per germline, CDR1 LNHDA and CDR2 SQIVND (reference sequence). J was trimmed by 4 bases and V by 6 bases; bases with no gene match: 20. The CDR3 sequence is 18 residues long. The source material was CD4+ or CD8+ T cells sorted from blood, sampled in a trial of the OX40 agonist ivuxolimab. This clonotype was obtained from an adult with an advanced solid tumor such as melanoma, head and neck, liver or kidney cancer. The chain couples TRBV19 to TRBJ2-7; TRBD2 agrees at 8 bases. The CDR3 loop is CASSFFMISGKTRYEQYF. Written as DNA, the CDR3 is TGTGCCAGTAGCTTCTTTATGATTAGCGGGAAGACTAGGTACGAGCAGTACTTC.